This is a list of T cell receptor beta chains from one sample in a study of control samples from healthy donors and cancer patients. Measured with immunoSEQ multiplex PCR; TCRdb has only the in-frame clones, and not every one. The repertoire holds 150,000 to 200,000 clones, with around nine tenths as singletons. The sample consisted of blood. Receptors were obtained from a man aged 25-45 years in good health. Both conserved end residues are part of each CDR3. D genes are given only for firm matches. Expanded clones get a size class; other rows say once, few or many, or leave the size out.

CDR3 | DNA | V | D | size | J
CATSDRGFDRAQHF | TGTGCCACCAGTGATCGGGGTTTCGATAGGGCCCAGCATTTT | TRBV24-1 | - | - | TRBJ1-5
CASSYLQGVTGELFF | TGTGCCAGCAGTTACTTACAGGGGGTCACCGGGGAGCTGTTTTTT | TRBV6-2/TRBV6-3 | TRBD1 | - | TRBJ2-2
CASSRQGSYEQYF | TGTGCCAGCAGCCGACAGGGTTCCTACGAGCAGTACTTC | TRBV27 | TRBD1 | - | TRBJ2-7
CASSHILAGLAKNIQYF | TGCGCCAGCAGCCATATCCTAGCGGGGTTAGCCAAAAACATTCAGTACTTC | TRBV4-1 | TRBD2 | - | TRBJ2-4
CASSSVSGFYEQYF | TGTGCCAGCAGTTCGGTTAGCGGGTTCTACGAGCAGTACTTC | TRBV28 | TRBD2 | - | TRBJ2-7
CASSPSGSRSGNTIYF | TGCGCCAGCAGCCCATCAGGGTCCCGCTCTGGAAACACCATATATTTT | TRBV4-1 | - | - | TRBJ1-3
CASSSKGRNTGELFF | TGTGCCAGCAGCTCGAAGGGACGGAACACCGGGGAGCTGTTTTTT | TRBV5-4 | - | - | TRBJ2-2
CASSTAGTGYNSPLHF | TGTGCCAGCAGCACGGCCGGGACAGGGTATAATTCACCCCTCCACTTT | TRBV5-6 | TRBD1 | - | TRBJ1-6
CASSELAGGGELFF | TGTGCCAGCAGTGAACTAGCGGGGGGCGGGGAGCTGTTTTTT | TRBV2 | TRBD2 | few | TRBJ2-2
CAWSPPGSNQPQHF | TGTGCCTGGAGCCCGCCAGGATCCAATCAGCCCCAGCATTTT | TRBV30 | - | once | TRBJ1-5
CASSSANWNTGELFF | TGTGCCAGCTCCTCAGCCAACTGGAACACCGGGGAGCTGTTTTTT | TRBV18 | - | - | TRBJ2-2
CASSPRGSGEGYTF | TGTGCCAGCAGCCCCAGGGGCTCCGGGGAAGGCTACACCTTC | TRBV7-9 | - | - | TRBJ1-2
CSAMGEKLFF | TGCAGTGCTATGGGTGAAAAACTGTTTTTT | TRBV20-1 | - | - | TRBJ1-4
CASSPTGNYEQYF | TGTGCCAGCAGCCCGACAGGGAACTACGAGCAGTACTTC | TRBV7-8 | TRBD1 | once | TRBJ2-7
CASSPQGPYGYTF | TGTGCCAGCAGCCCCCAGGGGCCCTATGGCTACACCTTC | TRBV27 | - | - | TRBJ1-2
CAISEFPQGFSGNTIYF | TGTGCCATCAGTGAATTCCCCCAGGGCTTCTCTGGAAACACCATATATTTT | TRBV10-3 | - | once | TRBJ1-3
CASRTGRGEKLFF | TGTGCCAGCAGGACAGGGCGGGGTGAAAAACTGTTTTTT | TRBV6-5 | TRBD1 | - | TRBJ1-4
CATSDLGTGNEQYF | TGTGCCACCAGTGATTTAGGGACAGGGAACGAGCAGTACTTC | TRBV24-1 | TRBD1 | few | TRBJ2-7
CASSLEGPNEQFF | TGTGCCAGCAGCTTGGAAGGGCCCAATGAGCAGTTCTTC | TRBV5-5 | - | - | TRBJ2-1
CASRQAAGQPTGELFF | TGTGCCAGCAGACAAGCCGCGGGACAACCCACCGGGGAGCTGTTTTTT | TRBV7-8 | - | - | TRBJ2-2
CASAPGLAGGVPPPMTQFF | TGTGCCAGTGCGCCGGGACTAGCGGGGGGAGTCCCCCCCCCAATGACGCAGTTCTTC | TRBV27 | TRBD2 | - | TRBJ2-1
CASSYLRQGYEKLFF | TGTGCCAGCAGTTACCTCCGACAGGGCTATGAAAAACTGTTTTTT | TRBV6-6 | TRBD1 | - | TRBJ1-4
CASSKVVGRPNQPQHF | TGTGCCAGCAGCAAAGTGGTGGGACGCCCGAATCAGCCCCAGCATTTT | TRBV21-1 | - | - | TRBJ1-5
CAWNSQGVITEAFF | TGTGCCTGGAACTCACAGGGAGTGATTACTGAAGCTTTCTTT | TRBV30 | - | - | TRBJ1-1
CASSDGDNSPLHF | TGTGCCAGCTCGGACGGCGATAATTCACCCCTCCACTTT | TRBV7-9 | - | - | TRBJ1-6
CASSAGWQGGNEKLFF | TGTGCCAGCAGTGCAGGGTGGCAGGGAGGAAATGAAAAACTGTTTTTT | TRBV6-1 | - | - | TRBJ1-4
CASSLQQGVYEQYF | TGCGCCAGCAGCTTACAACAGGGGGTGTACGAGCAGTACTTC | TRBV5-1 | TRBD1 | - | TRBJ2-7
CAWDTGSQPQHF | TGTGCCTGGGACACAGGGTCCCAGCCCCAGCATTTT | TRBV30 | - | - | TRBJ1-5
CASSPYISSYEQYF | TGTGCCAGCAGTCCGTACATAAGCTCCTACGAGCAGTACTTC | TRBV6-2/TRBV6-3 | - | once | TRBJ2-7
CASSLEGGGGSYNSPLHF | TGTGCCAGCAGCTTAGAAGGCGGAGGCGGTTCCTATAATTCACCCCTCCACTTT | TRBV7-9 | - | - | TRBJ1-6
CASGTANYGYTF | TGTGCCAGCGGTACAGCTAACTATGGCTACACCTTC | TRBV6-5 | - | - | TRBJ1-2
CASSQQGASYTF | TGCGCCAGCAGCCAACAGGGGGCGAGCTACACCTTC | TRBV4-3 | TRBD1 | few | TRBJ1-2
CASSSGQLSGEQFF | TGTGCCAGCAGTTCCGGACAGCTTTCGGGTGAGCAGTTCTTC | TRBV6-2/TRBV6-3 | - | - | TRBJ2-1